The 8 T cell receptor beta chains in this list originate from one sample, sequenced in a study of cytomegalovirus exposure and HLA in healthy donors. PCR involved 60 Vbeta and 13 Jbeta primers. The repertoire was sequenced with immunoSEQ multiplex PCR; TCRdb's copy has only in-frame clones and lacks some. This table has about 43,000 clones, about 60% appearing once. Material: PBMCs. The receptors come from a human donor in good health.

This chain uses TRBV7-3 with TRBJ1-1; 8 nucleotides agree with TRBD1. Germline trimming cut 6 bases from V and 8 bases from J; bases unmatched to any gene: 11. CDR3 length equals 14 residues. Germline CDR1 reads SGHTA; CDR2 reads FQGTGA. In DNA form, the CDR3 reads TGTGCCAGCAGGCCAACAGGGGGACAATCGGAAGCTTTCTTT. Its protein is CASRPTGGQSEAFF. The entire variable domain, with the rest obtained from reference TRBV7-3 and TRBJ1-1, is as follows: GAGVSQTPSNKVTEKGKYVELRCDPISGHTALYWYRQSLGQGPEFLIYFQGTGAADDSGLPNDRFFAVRPEGSVSTLKIQRTERGDSAVYLCASRPTGGQSEAFFGQGTRLTVV.

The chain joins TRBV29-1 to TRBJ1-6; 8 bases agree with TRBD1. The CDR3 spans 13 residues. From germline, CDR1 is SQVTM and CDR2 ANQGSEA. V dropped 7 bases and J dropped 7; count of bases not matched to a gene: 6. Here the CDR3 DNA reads TGCAGCGCCGGGACAGGAGTAAATTCACCCCTCCACTTT. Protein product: CSAGTGVNSPLHF.

The CDR3 sequence is CASSLSFGDTEAFF. The CDR3 bases are TGTGCCAGCAGCTTATCATTCGGTGACACTGAAGCTTTCTTT. The chain links TRBV7-8 to TRBJ1-1; D remains ambiguous. Per germline, CDR1 SGHVS and CDR2 FQNEAQ. The length of the CDR3 is 14 residues. V gave up 2 bases and J gave up 3 bases, with 10 bases separating them.

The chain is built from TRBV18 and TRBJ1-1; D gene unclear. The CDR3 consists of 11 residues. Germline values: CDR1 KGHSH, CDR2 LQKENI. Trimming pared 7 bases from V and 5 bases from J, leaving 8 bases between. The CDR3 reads CASWQRTEAFF. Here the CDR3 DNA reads TGTGCCAGCTGGCAGCGGACTGAAGCTTTCTTT.

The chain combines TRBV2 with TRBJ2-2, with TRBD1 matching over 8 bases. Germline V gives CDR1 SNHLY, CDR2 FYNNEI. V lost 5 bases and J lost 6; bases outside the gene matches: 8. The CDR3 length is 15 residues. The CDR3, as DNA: TGTGCCAGCAGTTGGACAGGGAGGTTCGCCGGGGAGCTGTTTTTT. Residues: CASSWTGRFAGELFF.

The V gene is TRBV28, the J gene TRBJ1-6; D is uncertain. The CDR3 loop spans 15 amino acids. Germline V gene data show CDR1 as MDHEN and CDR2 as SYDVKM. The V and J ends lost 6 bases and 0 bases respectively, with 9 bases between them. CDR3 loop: CASSPRSSYNSPLHF. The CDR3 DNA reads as TGTGCCAGCAGCCCACGGAGCTCCTATAATTCACCCCTCCACTTT.

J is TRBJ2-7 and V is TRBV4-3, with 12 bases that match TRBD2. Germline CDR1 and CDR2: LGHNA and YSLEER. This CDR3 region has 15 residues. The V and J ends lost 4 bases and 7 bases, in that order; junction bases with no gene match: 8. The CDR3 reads CASSRTLAGGWEQYF. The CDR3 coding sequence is TGCGCCAGCAGCCGTACTCTAGCGGGGGGGTGGGAGCAGTACTTC.

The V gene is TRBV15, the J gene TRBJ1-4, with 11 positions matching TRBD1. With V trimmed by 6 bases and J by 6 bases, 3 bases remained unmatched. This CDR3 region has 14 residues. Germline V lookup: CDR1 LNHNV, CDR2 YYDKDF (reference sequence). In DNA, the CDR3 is TGTGCCACCAGGTGGGACAGGGGGTATGAAAAACTGTTTTTT. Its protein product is CATRWDRGYEKLFF.